These T cell receptor beta chains were read from a single sample in a study of early T cells in non-severe SARS-CoV-2 infection. TCRdb recomputed calls from the 5' RACE reads with MiXCR, one row per CDR3 protein. In the table there are 75,000 to 100,000 distinct CDR3 sequences, around 17% of which are singletons. Input material: whole blood. The receptors were sampled from an adult who was a healthcare worker with PCR-confirmed SARS-CoV-2 infection or an uninfected control (not recorded which). Each CDR3 is given with its conserved first and last residue. Fields, in order: D gene, V gene, clone size, J gene, CDR3 protein, CDR3 DNA. A D gene is named only where the DNA matches it firmly. Not every row has a clone size; where given, it reads once, few, many or a size class.

.	TRBV12-5	few	TRBJ2-7	CASGFDTKGLSYEQYF	TGTGCTAGTGGCTTTGATACGAAGGGGCTATCCTACGAGCAGTACTTC
.	TRBV21-1	.	TRBJ1-2	CASSRRTGETYGYTF	TGTGCCAGCAGCAGACGGACAGGGGAAACCTATGGCTACACCTTC
.	TRBV15	.	TRBJ2-3	CATSKKSGLGTDTQYF	TGTGCCACCAGCAAAAAGAGTGGCCTTGGGACAGATACGCAGTATTTT
TRBD2	TRBV2	few	TRBJ2-1	CASSEEGLAEVGEQFF	TGTGCCAGCAGTGAGGAGGGACTAGCGGAAGTCGGTGAGCAGTTCTTC
TRBD1	TRBV27	many	TRBJ1-1	CASSPASPGQGSTEAFF	TGTGCCAGCAGCCCAGCAAGCCCGGGACAGGGAAGTACTGAAGCTTTCTTT
TRBD2	TRBV28	few	TRBJ2-3	CASSSAGDLEDTQYF	TGTGCCAGCAGTTCCGCGGGGGATCTGGAGGATACGCAGTATTTT
.	TRBV6-6	many	TRBJ1-1	CASSGDTEAFF	TGTGCCAGCAGTGGAGACACTGAAGCTTTCTTT
.	TRBV7-2	many	TRBJ2-3	CASSLGATDTQYF	TGTGCCAGCAGCTTAGGGGCCACAGATACGCAGTATTTT
TRBD2	TRBV30	.	TRBJ2-7	CAWRPRDYEWEQYF	TGTGCCTGGAGGCCGAGGGACTATGAATGGGAGCAGTACTTC
TRBD2	TRBV27	.	TRBJ2-4	CASSLERELINIQYF	TGTGCCAGCAGTCTTGAGCGGGAGCTCATAAACATTCAGTACTTC
.	TRBV2	few	TRBJ2-4	CASSEGGAQAKNIQYF	TGTGCCAGCAGTGAAGGTGGGGCCCAAGCCAAAAACATTCAGTACTTC
.	TRBV19	few	TRBJ1-2	CASKLGTNYGYTF	TGTGCCAGTAAACTAGGCACCAACTATGGCTACACCTTC
.	TRBV12-3/TRBV12-4	.	TRBJ2-1	CASTSHEQFF	TGTGCCAGCACCAGCCATGAGCAGTTCTTC
TRBD1	TRBV15	few	TRBJ2-4	CATSRGHQGVPSTKNIQYF	TGTGCCACCAGCAGGGGACATCAGGGGGTCCCCTCTACCAAAAACATTCAGTACTTC
.	TRBV19	few	TRBJ2-1	CASSIQRPSYNEQFF	TGTGCCAGTAGTATCCAGAGACCCTCCTACAATGAGCAGTTCTTC
TRBD2	TRBV27	.	TRBJ2-2	CASSLFFGRTSGNTRELFF	TGTGCCAGCAGTTTATTTTTCGGCCGGACTAGCGGCAACACCAGGGAGCTGTTTTTT
TRBD2	TRBV9	few	TRBJ2-3	CASSVEAGGGTDTQYF	TGTGCCAGCAGCGTAGAGGCGGGGGGTGGCACAGATACGCAGTATTTT
.	TRBV6-4	.	TRBJ2-1	CASSPDGGGFDEQFF	TGTGCCAGCAGTCCTGACGGGGGAGGATTCGATGAGCAGTTCTTC
TRBD1	TRBV5-1	.	TRBJ2-3	CASSPWTGWTDTQYF	TGCGCCAGCAGCCCCTGGACAGGGTGGACAGATACGCAGTATTTT
.	TRBV5-4	many	TRBJ1-2	CASSLTANYGYTF	TGTGCCAGCAGCTTGACGGCTAACTATGGCTACACCTTC
.	TRBV28	many	TRBJ1-1	CASRPTGTFDTEAFF	TGTGCCAGCAGACCCACCGGGACTTTCGACACTGAAGCTTTCTTT
.	TRBV6-2/TRBV6-3	few	TRBJ2-1	CASSYSDGPYNEQFF	TGTGCCAGCAGTTACTCGGACGGGCCCTACAATGAGCAGTTCTTC
.	TRBV28	few	TRBJ2-1	CASSFAGTHAPPLNEQFF	TGTGCCAGCAGTTTTGCGGGGACTCACGCCCCCCCCCTAAATGAGCAGTTCTTC
.	TRBV18	many	TRBJ1-2	CASSPSIQNAPRRSNYGYTF	TGTGCCAGCTCACCCAGTATCCAGAACGCCCCCAGGAGAAGCAACTATGGCTACACCTTC
TRBD2	TRBV18	few	TRBJ2-2	CASSPRIAGARNTGELFF	TGTGCCAGCTCACCAAGGATAGCGGGGGCCAGGAACACCGGGGAGCTGTTTTTT
.	TRBV4-2	.	TRBJ1-6	CASSQETSTRAALHF	TGTGCCAGCAGCCAAGAGACATCCACGAGGGCGGCCCTCCACTTT
TRBD2	TRBV20-1	many	TRBJ2-5	CSATTDSGVPQETQYF	TGCAGTGCTACCACAGATAGCGGGGTCCCCCAAGAGACCCAGTACTTC
.	TRBV24-1	many	TRBJ1-1	CATSDPNRKEAFF	TGTGCCACCAGTGACCCAAACAGAAAAGAAGCTTTCTTT
.	TRBV7-6	few	TRBJ2-5	CASSVSLFETQYF	TGTGCCAGCAGCGTGTCTCTGTTCGAGACCCAGTACTTC
TRBD1	TRBV29-1	few	TRBJ2-2	CSAQTGGSTGELFF	TGCAGCGCTCAGACAGGGGGGTCGACCGGGGAGCTGTTTTTT
.	TRBV2	few	TRBJ1-2	CASLGGQVYGYTF	TGTGCCAGTCTCGGGGGGCAAGTCTATGGCTACACCTTC
.	TRBV12-3/TRBV12-4	many	TRBJ2-2	CASSQNLNTGELFF	TGTGCCAGCAGTCAGAACTTAAACACCGGGGAGCTGTTTTTT
.	TRBV9	.	TRBJ2-1	CASSVGDTSYNEQFF	TGTGCCAGCAGCGTGGGGGACACTTCCTACAATGAGCAGTTCTTC